This T cell receptor (beta chain) was documented in a study of blood T cell repertoires in COVID-19. Assay used: immunoSEQ multiplex PCR; TCRdb lists only in-frame clones, some missing. The sample carries under 250,000 clones, 89% recorded once. The sequence was obtained from a man aged 60 to 75 who had recovered from COVID-19. Input material: peripheral blood.

CDR3 residues: CASFPRAGATTGELFF. The CDR3 DNA reads TGCGCCAGCTTCCCGAGGGCGGGGGCGACCACCGGGGAGCTGTTTTTT. V and J are TRBV5-1 and TRBJ2-2, with D possibly TRBD2 on 7 matching bases. V dropped 7 bases and J dropped 4 bases, with 20 bases sitting between them. The CDR3 extends over 16 amino acids. CDR1 is SGHRS and CDR2 is YFSETQ in the germline V gene.